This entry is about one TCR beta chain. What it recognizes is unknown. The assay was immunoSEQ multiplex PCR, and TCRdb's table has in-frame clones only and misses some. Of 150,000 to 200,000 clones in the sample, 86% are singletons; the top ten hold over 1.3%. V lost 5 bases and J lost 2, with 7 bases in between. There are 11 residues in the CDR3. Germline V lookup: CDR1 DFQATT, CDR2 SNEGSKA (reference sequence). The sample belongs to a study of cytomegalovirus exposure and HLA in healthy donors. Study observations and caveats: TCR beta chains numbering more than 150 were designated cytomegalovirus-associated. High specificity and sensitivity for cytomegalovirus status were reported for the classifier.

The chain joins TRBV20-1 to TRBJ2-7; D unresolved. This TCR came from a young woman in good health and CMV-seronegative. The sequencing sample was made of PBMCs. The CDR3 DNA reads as TGCAGTGCTTCCGAGACCTACGAGCAGTACTTC. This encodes CSASETYEQYF.